The T cell receptor (beta chain) described here comes from a study of Graves' ophthalmopathy and Graves' hyperthyroidism. Hyperthyroidism patients had new diagnoses, durations under 2 months, and ages of 18 to 65. About this clonotype itself: This may come from a read error, since a much larger clone is one base off.

Scientists amplified the TCR beta CDR3 regions from RNA transcripts. RT-PCR in the first round used HTBI primers; a second-round multiplex PCR followed. TCRdb re-called the multiplex PCR reads through MiXCR, storing one row per CDR3 protein. The sample consists of around 1,200,000 distinct CDR3 sequences, roughly two fifths of them appearing once. Germline values: CDR1 SQVTM, CDR2 ANQGSEA. This CDR3 is 18 amino acids long. Trimming shortened V by 1 base and J by 3 bases, and 25 bases separated the two germline ends. The receptor comes from an adult man with Graves' hyperthyroidism. The specimen was peripheral blood or thyroid tissue (not recorded which). The chain uses TRBV29-1 and TRBJ2-7; tentatively, D is TRBD2 (6 bases). As DNA, the CDR3 is TGCAGCGTTGAAGGTGCCGGGTCCGGGGGATCGAGCTACTACGAGCAGTACTTC. Translating gives CSVEGAGSGGSSYYEQYF.